Shown below are 2 T cell receptor beta chains from a single sample sequenced in a study of beta chain features in type 1 diabetes. cDNA synthesis used the whole RNA isolate, giving expressed TCRB sequences. Assay used: immunoSEQ multiplex PCR; TCRdb lists only in-frame clones, some missing. The table includes a few hundred thousand clones, about 15% detected once. What was sequenced was naive CD4+ T cells from blood. The origin of the receptors is a man aged 25-45 years in good health.

The chain employs TRBV25-1 and TRBJ1-2; TRBD1 might be the D (5 bases). CDR3 length: 14 amino acids. The V and J ends lost 4 bases and 4 bases respectively, with 13 bases between them. In germline, CDR1 is MGHDK, CDR2 SYGVNS. The CDR3 bases are TGTGCCAGCAGTGGGGATGGGGGACTCTATGGCTACACCTTC. Its protein is CASSGDGGLYGYTF.

The chain joins TRBV7-2 to TRBJ2-1; D is possibly TRBD2 (5 bases). CDR3 length: 15 residues. Trimming took 1 base from V and 10 from J, leaving 17 bases between them. Germline V CDR1 and CDR2: SGHTA, FQGNSA. CDR3 sequence reads: CASSLGQTKYGEQFF. For the CDR3, the DNA is TGTGCCAGCAGCTTAGGTCAGACTAAGTACGGGGAGCAGTTCTTC.